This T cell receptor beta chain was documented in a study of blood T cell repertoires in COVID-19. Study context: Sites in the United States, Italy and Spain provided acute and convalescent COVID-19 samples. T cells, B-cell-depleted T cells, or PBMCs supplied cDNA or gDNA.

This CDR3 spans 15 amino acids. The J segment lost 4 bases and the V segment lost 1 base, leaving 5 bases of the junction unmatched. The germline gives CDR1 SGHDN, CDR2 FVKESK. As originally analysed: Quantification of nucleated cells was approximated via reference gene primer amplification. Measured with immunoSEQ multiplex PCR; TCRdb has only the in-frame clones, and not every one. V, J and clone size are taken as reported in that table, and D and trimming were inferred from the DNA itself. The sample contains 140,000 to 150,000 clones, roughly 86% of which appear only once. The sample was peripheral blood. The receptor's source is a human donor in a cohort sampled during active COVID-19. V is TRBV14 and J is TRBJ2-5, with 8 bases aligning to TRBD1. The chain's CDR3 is CASSQVAGGGETQYF. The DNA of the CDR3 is TGTGCCAGCAGCCAAGTCGCAGGGGGCGGAGAGACCCAGTACTTC.